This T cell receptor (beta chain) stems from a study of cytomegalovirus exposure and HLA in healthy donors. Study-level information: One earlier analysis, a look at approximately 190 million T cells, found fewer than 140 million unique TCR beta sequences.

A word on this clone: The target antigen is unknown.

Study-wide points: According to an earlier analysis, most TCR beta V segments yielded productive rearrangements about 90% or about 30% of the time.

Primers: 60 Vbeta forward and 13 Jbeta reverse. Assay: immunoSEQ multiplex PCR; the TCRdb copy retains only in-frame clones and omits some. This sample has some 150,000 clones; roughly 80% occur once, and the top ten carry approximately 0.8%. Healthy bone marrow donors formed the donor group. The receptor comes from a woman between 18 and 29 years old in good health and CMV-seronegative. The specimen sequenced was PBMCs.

The chain's CDR3 is CASSTRFVAVGELFF. Here the CDR3 DNA reads TGTGCCAGCAGCACTCGATTCGTTGCCGTCGGGGAGCTGTTTTTT. This chain connects TRBV28 to TRBJ2-2, with no clear D. CDR1 is MDHEN, CDR2 SYDVKM, per germline. V was cut by 6 bases and J by 7 bases, with 18 bases left in between. The CDR3 runs to 15 residues.